These 2 T cell receptor beta chains came from one sample sequenced in a study of regulatory T cells in long-lasting Graves disease. Time point indicated: newly diagnosed GD, antithyroid drugs for less than 3 months. TCR sequences were obtained from RNA taken from PBMCs. Construction of the TCR beta libraries employed iRepertoire HTBI primers in conjunction with Arm-PCR of CDR3 regions. TCRdb re-called the multiplex PCR reads with MiXCR, one entry per CDR3 protein. The sample lists a few hundred thousand distinct CDR3 sequences; around 20% were seen once. Sequenced material: peripheral blood mononuclear cells (PBMCs), taken at new diagnosis, from a patient treated with antithyroid drugs. These receptors all come from a female donor with Graves disease.

This clonotype occurred many times. The J gene is TRBJ2-5, the V gene TRBV27, with 7 bases identical to TRBD1. The CDR3 runs 15 residues. Germline trimming cut 3 bases from V and 5 bases from J; bases unmatched to any gene: 9. Germline CDR1 MNHEY, CDR2 SMNVEV (reference sequence). The CDR3 bases are TGTGCCAGCAGTTTTAATGGACAGGCGAGGGAGACCCAGTACTTC. Translating it yields CASSFNGQARETQYF.

The chain is built from TRBV13 and TRBJ2-3; 11 bases match TRBD2. The CDR3 is made up of 19 amino acids. Germline CDR1 and CDR2: PRHDT and FYEKMQ (reference sequence). With V trimmed by 4 bases and J by 1 base, 13 bases remained unmatched. The CDR3 loop is CASSWGLAEEFYRTDTQYF. CDR3 DNA sequence: TGTGCCAGCAGCTGGGGACTAGCGGAAGAATTTTACCGCACAGATACGCAGTATTTT.